These T cell receptor beta chains were read from a single sample in a study of cytomegalovirus exposure and HLA in healthy donors. Assay: immunoSEQ multiplex PCR; the TCRdb copy retains only in-frame clones and omits some. The sample records fewer than 110,000 clones, about 72% being singletons. Material for sequencing was PBMCs. Source of these receptors: a man aged 18 to 30 in good health and CMV-seronegative. The CDR3 runs from the conserved cysteine through the conserved F or W. D genes are given only for firm matches. The size field is filled for only some rows; it gives once, few, many or a size class.

D,size,J,V,DNA,CDR3
NA,NA,TRBJ1-2,TRBV10-3,TGTGCCATCAGCCAGGGGCCGCCACAATATGGCTACACCTTC,CAISQGPPQYGYTF
NA,NA,TRBJ1-6,TRBV19,TGTGCCAGTAGTATTCGGGGGATTTCACCCCTCCACTTT,CASSIRGISPLHF
TRBD2,NA,TRBJ2-1,TRBV5-4,TGTGCCAGCAGCAGAAGCGGGGGGCAGAGCTCCTACAATGAGCAGTTCTTC,CASSRSGGQSSYNEQFF
NA,NA,TRBJ1-1,TRBV9,TGTGCCAGCAGCGGGGCGTACACTGAAGCTTTCTTT,CASSGAYTEAFF
NA,NA,TRBJ2-7,TRBV7-3,TGTGCCAGCAGCTTGGTCCAGCCACAGCATTCCTACGAGCAGTACTTC,CASSLVQPQHSYEQYF
NA,NA,TRBJ1-1,TRBV7-2,TGTGCCAGCAGCTTACTCAGGCCCATGAACACTGAAGCTTTCTTT,CASSLLRPMNTEAFF
TRBD1,NA,TRBJ2-7,TRBV27,TGTGCCACTGGGGACAGGTCGTACGAGCAGTACTTC,CATGDRSYEQYF
TRBD1,NA,TRBJ1-1,TRBV5-6,TGTGCCAGCAGCTTAACAGGGGTCCCCTTTCCTTTCTTT,CASSLTGVPFPFF
TRBD2,NA,TRBJ2-7,TRBV19,TGTGCCAGCAACCGGGACGGGAGGTCCTACGAGCAGTACTTC,CASNRDGRSYEQYF
NA,few,TRBJ1-5,TRBV4-3,TGCGCCAGCAGCCAAGACCTTCAGCGGCCCCAGCATTTT,CASSQDLQRPQHF
NA,few,TRBJ2-2,TRBV29-1,TGCAGCGTTGAGCGGAACGGGGAGCTGTTTTTT,CSVERNGELFF
NA,few,TRBJ2-7,TRBV6-5,TGTGCCAGCAGTTACCCCCCCGGGGAGCAGTACTTC,CASSYPPGEQYF
NA,few,TRBJ2-5,TRBV5-1,TGCGCCAGCAGCGGGGCCATAGGGGCGGAGACCCAGTACTTC,CASSGAIGAETQYF
NA,few,TRBJ2-5,TRBV19,TGTGCCAGTAGTATGCGGTGGAGCCAAGAGACCCAGTACTTC,CASSMRWSQETQYF
NA,NA,TRBJ1-1,TRBV29-1,TGCAGCGTTCTTCTCAGGGCGGGGAGCACTGAAGCTTTCTTT,CSVLLRAGSTEAFF
NA,NA,TRBJ2-1,TRBV4-2,TGTGCCAGCAGCCAAGAACGGGAGCGGAGGAATGAGCAGTTCTTC,CASSQERERRNEQFF
NA,many,TRBJ1-1,TRBV16,TGTGCCAGCAGCCCACCCCGGACATCCAGGGGCCGGACTGAAGCTTTCTTT,CASSPPRTSRGRTEAFF
NA,few,TRBJ2-3,TRBV11-2,TGTGCCAGCAGCCCTACCTTTTGGGATACGCAGTATTTT,CASSPTFWDTQYF
NA,NA,TRBJ1-5,TRBV6-5,TGTGCCAGCAGTTACTTGCAGAGCAATCAGCCCCAGCATTTT,CASSYLQSNQPQHF
NA,NA,TRBJ2-2,TRBV6-5,TGTGCCAGCAGGCCAGGGTCCGGGGAGCTGTTTTTT,CASRPGSGELFF
NA,NA,TRBJ1-5,TRBV28,TGTGCCAGCAGTCCCCCCAAGGGCGGGGGCAATCAGCCCCAGCATTTT,CASSPPKGGGNQPQHF
TRBD2,NA,TRBJ2-7,TRBV5-1,TGCGCCAGCAGACTAGCGGGGACCTACGAGCAGTACTTC,CASRLAGTYEQYF
TRBD2,NA,TRBJ2-7,TRBV9,TGTGCCAGCAGCGGGACTAGCGGGGGCAACGAGCAGTACTTC,CASSGTSGGNEQYF
TRBD2,NA,TRBJ2-1,TRBV5-8,TGTGCCAGCAGCCTTGTAGCGGGGGAACGAATGGGGCAGTTCTTC,CASSLVAGERMGQFF
TRBD2,NA,TRBJ2-1,TRBV28,TGTGCCAGCAGTTTATGGGGTGGGGCTAGCGGGGGGCCTTACAATGAGCAGTTCTTC,CASSLWGGASGGPYNEQFF
TRBD1,NA,TRBJ1-2,TRBV27,TGTGCCAGCAGTTTATCGACAGGGAAAAGGGGCTACACCTTC,CASSLSTGKRGYTF
NA,NA,TRBJ1-1,TRBV27,TGTGCCAGCAGAACAGGGCTGAACACTGAAGCTTTCTTT,CASRTGLNTEAFF
NA,few,TRBJ1-4,TRBV4-3,TGCGCCAGCAGCCAAGGGGGGGGAGGGAGGAGTGAAAAACTGTTTTTT,CASSQGGGGRSEKLFF
TRBD1,NA,TRBJ2-6,TRBV5-1,TGCGCCAGCAGCCCCCGGACAGGGGCAGGTGGTGGGGCCAACGTCCTGACTTTC,CASSPRTGAGGGANVLTF
NA,few,TRBJ2-6,TRBV15,TGTGCCACCTTGACAGGGACTTCGGACGGGGCCAACGTCCTGACTTTC,CATLTGTSDGANVLTF
NA,once,TRBJ1-2,TRBV5-4,TGTGCCACAGGGGTGGGCGCGGGTGGCTACACCTTC,CATGVGAGGYTF
TRBD1,NA,TRBJ1-1,TRBV2,TGTGCCAGCAGTCAGCAGGGGGCGAACACTGAAGCTTTCTTT,CASSQQGANTEAFF
TRBD1,NA,TRBJ1-5,TRBV7-9,TGTGCCAGCAGTACAGGGGCGAAACAGCCCCAGCATTTT,CASSTGAKQPQHF
TRBD1,NA,TRBJ2-7,TRBV2,TGTGCCAGCAGAGGGACAGGGGGGTCCTACGAGCAGTACTTC,CASRGTGGSYEQYF
TRBD1,NA,TRBJ1-4,TRBV6-5,TGTGCCAGCAGTTACTCGACAGGGGGTATTGAAAAACTGTTTTTT,CASSYSTGGIEKLFF
NA,once,TRBJ1-2,TRBV6-6,TGTGCCAGCAGTTACAGGCGGGGTTCAGAATCGGAGGGCTACACCTTC,CASSYRRGSESEGYTF
NA,NA,TRBJ1-5,TRBV7-9,TGTGCCAGCAGTCTAGGACGGGGGGGGCATCAGCCCCAGCATTTT,CASSLGRGGHQPQHF
TRBD1,NA,TRBJ2-7,TRBV19,TGTGCCAGTAGTTTCTCCGGGACAGGTCTTGTTTACGAGCAGTACTTC,CASSFSGTGLVYEQYF
TRBD1,NA,TRBJ2-5,TRBV13,TGTGCCAGCAGCTCCGACAGGGTCCTAGAGACCCAGTACTTC,CASSSDRVLETQYF
NA,NA,TRBJ2-5,TRBV7-3,TGTGCCAGCAGGGGCGGGAAAGAAGAGACCCAGTACTTC,CASRGGKEETQYF
NA,NA,TRBJ1-2,TRBV7-2,TGTGCCAGCAGCTCCGGGGGGGAGGGCTATGGCTACACCTTC,CASSSGGEGYGYTF
TRBD1,NA,TRBJ1-5,TRBV5-8,TGTGCCAGCAGCTTGGGGGACAGGGGTTGGGATCAGCCCCAGCATTTT,CASSLGDRGWDQPQHF
TRBD1,NA,TRBJ2-7,TRBV18,TGTGCCAGCTCAGCCGGGACAGGCTACGAGCAGTACTTC,CASSAGTGYEQYF
TRBD1,NA,TRBJ1-4,TRBV19,TGTGCCAGTAGTGTCGACCCGGGACAGGGAGGCGAAAAACTGTTTTTT,CASSVDPGQGGEKLFF
NA,NA,TRBJ2-7,TRBV28,TGTGCCAGCAGACCTCACCGGGTCGGAGCCACCTACGAGCAGTACTTC,CASRPHRVGATYEQYF
NA,NA,TRBJ2-5,TRBV28,TGTGCCAGCAGCAAGAGAGGAGGGCCGGAGACCCAGTACTTC,CASSKRGGPETQYF
TRBD1,medium-sized,TRBJ1-5,TRBV25-1,TGTGCCAGCAGTGGCCCCGGGACAGACGTAAATCAGCCCCAGCATTTT,CASSGPGTDVNQPQHF
NA,NA,TRBJ2-1,TRBV10-3,TGTGCCATCAGTGATGGCAGCGGTGAGCAGTTCTTC,CAISDGSGEQFF
TRBD1,NA,TRBJ1-4,TRBV19,TGTGCCAGTAGTACATCGACAGGGTGGCATGAAAAACTGTTTTTT,CASSTSTGWHEKLFF
NA,NA,TRBJ1-2,TRBV5-6,TGTGCCAGCAGCCGTCGGGCCCTGGACTATGGCTACCCCTTC,CASSRRALDYGYPF
TRBD1,NA,TRBJ1-5,TRBV4-2,TGTGCCAGCAGCCAAGGGAGTGTGGGACAGGGGTACAATCAGCCCCAGCATTTT,CASSQGSVGQGYNQPQHF
TRBD1,NA,TRBJ2-7,TRBV27,TGTGCCAGCAGTGCGGACAGGTCCTACGAGCAGTACTTC,CASSADRSYEQYF